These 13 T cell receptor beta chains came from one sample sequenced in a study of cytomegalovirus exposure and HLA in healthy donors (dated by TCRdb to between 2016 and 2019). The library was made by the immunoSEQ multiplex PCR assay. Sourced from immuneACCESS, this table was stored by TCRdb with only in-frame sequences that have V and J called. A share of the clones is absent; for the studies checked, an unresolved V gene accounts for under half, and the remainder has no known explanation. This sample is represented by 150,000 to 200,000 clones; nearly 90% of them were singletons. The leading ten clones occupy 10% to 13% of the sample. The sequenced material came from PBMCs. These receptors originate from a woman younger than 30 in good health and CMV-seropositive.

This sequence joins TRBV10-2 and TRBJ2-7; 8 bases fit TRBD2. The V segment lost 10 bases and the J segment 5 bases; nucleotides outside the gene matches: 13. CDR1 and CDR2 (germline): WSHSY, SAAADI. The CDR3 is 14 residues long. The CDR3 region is CATTFSGSINEQYF. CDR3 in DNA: TGCGCCACTACGTTCAGCGGGAGTATCAACGAGCAGTACTTC.

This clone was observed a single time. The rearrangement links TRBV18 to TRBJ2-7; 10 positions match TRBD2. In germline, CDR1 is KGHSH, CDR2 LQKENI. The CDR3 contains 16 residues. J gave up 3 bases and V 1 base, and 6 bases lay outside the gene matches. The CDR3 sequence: CASSPRSSSGSYEQYF. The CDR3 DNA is TGTGCCAGCTCACCACGAAGTTCTAGCGGGAGCTACGAGCAGTACTTC.

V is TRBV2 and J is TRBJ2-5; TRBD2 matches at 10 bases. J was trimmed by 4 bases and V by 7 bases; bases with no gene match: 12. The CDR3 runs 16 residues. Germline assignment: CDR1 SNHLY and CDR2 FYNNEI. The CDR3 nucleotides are TGTGCCAGCAAGGTAGCGGGAGGTTTTACGGGAGAGACCCAGTACTTC. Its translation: CASKVAGGFTGETQYF. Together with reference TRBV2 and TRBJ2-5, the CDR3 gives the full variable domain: EPEVTQTPSHQVTQMGQEVILRCVPISNHLYFYWYRQILGQKVEFLVSFYNNEISEKSEIFDDQFSVERPDGSNFTLKIRSTKLEDSAMYFCASKVAGGFTGETQYFGPGTRLLVL.

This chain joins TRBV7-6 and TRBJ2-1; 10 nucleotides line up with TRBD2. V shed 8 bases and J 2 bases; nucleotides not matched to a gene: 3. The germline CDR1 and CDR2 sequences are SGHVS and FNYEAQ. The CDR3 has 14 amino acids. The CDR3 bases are TGTGCCAGCGTAGCGGGAGGAACCTACAATGAGCAGTTCTTC. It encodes CASVAGGTYNEQFF.

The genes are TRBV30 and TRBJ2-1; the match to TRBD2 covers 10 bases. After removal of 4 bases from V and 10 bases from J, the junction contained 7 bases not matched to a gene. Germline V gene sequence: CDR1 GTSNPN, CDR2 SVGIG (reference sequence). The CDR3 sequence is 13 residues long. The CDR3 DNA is TGTGCCTGGATCCTAGCGGGAGCAGGGGAGCAGTTCTTC. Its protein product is CAWILAGAGEQFF.

CDR3 protein: CASSFASPGELFF. The CDR3 nucleotides read TGTGCCAGCTCTTTCGCTAGTCCCGGGGAGCTGTTTTTT. The chain combines TRBV2 with TRBJ2-2; D gene uncertain. V lost 8 bases and J 6 bases, leaving 13 bases between the germline ends. This CDR3 comprises 13 residues. The germline gives CDR1 SNHLY, CDR2 FYNNEI.

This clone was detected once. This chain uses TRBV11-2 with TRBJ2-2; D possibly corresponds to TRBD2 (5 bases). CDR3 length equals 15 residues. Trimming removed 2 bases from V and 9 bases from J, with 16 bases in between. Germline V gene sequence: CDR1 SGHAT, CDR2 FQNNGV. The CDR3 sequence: CASSLSGLGSRELFF. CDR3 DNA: TGTGCCAGCAGCTTAAGTGGTCTAGGGAGTCGGGAGCTGTTTTTT.

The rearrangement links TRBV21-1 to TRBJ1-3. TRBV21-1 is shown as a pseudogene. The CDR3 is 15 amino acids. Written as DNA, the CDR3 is TGTGCCAGCAGCAGCCGGGATGACTCTGGAAACACCATATATTTT. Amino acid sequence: CASSSRDDSGNTIYF.

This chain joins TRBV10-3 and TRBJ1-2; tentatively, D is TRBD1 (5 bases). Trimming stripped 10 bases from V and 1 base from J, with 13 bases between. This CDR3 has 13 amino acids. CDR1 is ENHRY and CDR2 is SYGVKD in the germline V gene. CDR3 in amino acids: CATTDALNYGYTF. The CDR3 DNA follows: TGTGCCACGACAGACGCCCTTAACTATGGCTACACCTTC.

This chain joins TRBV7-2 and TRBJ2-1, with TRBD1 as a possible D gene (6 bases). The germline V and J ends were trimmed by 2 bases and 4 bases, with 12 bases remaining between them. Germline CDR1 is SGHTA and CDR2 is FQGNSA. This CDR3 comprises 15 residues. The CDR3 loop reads CASSLLPRGYNEQFF. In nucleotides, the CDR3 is TGTGCCAGCAGCTTACTCCCTAGGGGGTACAATGAGCAGTTCTTC.

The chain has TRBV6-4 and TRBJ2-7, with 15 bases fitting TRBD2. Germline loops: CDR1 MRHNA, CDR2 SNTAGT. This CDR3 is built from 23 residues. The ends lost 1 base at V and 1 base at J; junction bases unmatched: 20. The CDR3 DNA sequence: TGTGCCAGCAGTGACTGTTACGGGGAGGGTTTCGGGACTAGCGGGAGGCGATCCTACGAGCAGTACTTC. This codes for CASSDCYGEGFGTSGRRSYEQYF.

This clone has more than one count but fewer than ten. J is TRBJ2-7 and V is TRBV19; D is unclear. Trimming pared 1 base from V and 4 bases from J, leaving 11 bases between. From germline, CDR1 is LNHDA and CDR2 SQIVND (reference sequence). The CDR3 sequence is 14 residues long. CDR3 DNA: TGTGCCAGTAGTATAGGGTCTCTATCGTACGAGCAGTACTTC. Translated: CASSIGSLSYEQYF.

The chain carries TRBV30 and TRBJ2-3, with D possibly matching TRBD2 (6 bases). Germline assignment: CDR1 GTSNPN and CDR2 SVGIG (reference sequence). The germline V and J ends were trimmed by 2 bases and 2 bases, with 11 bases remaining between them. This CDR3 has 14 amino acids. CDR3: CAWSLGLNTDTQYF. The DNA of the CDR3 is TGTGCCTGGAGTTTGGGACTCAACACAGATACGCAGTATTTT.